This TCR beta chain is from a study of sequential checkpoint blockade in melanoma. Overall study results and limits: Response in arm A was associated with pretreatment TIL clonality.

As to treatment: randomized to nivolumab then ipilimumab (arm A) or the reverse (arm B). To note about this clone: The antigen is not known.

The CDR3 runs to 17 residues. J gave up 6 bases and V 2 bases, and 10 bases lay outside the gene matches. CDR1 is LGHNT, CDR2 FRNRAP, per germline. Clones were sequenced by immunoSEQ multiplex PCR, and TCRdb holds only the in-frame ones, with some missing. The repertoire holds 7,000 to 9,500 clones, with around 20% as singletons. This TCR was recovered from a human donor with melanoma. This chain connects TRBV12-5 to TRBJ2-1; TRBD2 matches at 10 bases. The sample in question was tumor tissue (inferred from file names), obtained from a patient given nivolumab and ipilimumab in sequence. The CDR3 nucleotides read TGTGCTAGTGGTTTGACAGTCATGGGACTAGCGTCCAATGAGCAGTTCTTC. Translated: CASGLTVMGLASNEQFF.